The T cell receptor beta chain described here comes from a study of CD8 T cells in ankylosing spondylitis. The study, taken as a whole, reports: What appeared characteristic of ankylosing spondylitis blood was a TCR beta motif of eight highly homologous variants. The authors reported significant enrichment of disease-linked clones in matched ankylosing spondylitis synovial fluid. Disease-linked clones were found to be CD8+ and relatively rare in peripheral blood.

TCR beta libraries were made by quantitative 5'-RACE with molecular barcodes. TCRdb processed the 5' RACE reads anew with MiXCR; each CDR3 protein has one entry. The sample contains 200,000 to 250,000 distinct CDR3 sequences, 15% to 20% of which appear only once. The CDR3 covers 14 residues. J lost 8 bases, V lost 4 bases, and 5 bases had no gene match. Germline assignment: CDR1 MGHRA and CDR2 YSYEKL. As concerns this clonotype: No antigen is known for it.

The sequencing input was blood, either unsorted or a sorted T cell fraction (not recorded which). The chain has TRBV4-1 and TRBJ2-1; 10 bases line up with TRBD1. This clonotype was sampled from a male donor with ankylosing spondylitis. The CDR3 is CASSPGQGIYEQFF. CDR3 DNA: TGCGCCAGCAGCCCGGGACAGGGGATCTATGAGCAGTTCTTC.